Below, 18 T cell receptor beta chains from the same sample are listed, as sequenced in a study of response to subunit inactivated influenza vaccine. Via MiXCR, TCRdb re-called the RT-PCR reads, giving one row per CDR3 protein. The profile shows roughly 760,000 distinct CDR3 sequences, approximately 21% of them singletons. The specimen comprised PBMCs from blood, sampled more than 4 days after vaccination. These receptor sequences come from a man between 50 and 59 years old who received an inactivated influenza vaccine.

This clonotype was observed a handful of times. The chain joins TRBV25-1 to TRBJ2-1, with a possible D match to TRBD1 (5 bases). V was trimmed by 4 bases and J by 4 bases, leaving 11 bases between them. Germline assignment: CDR1 MGHDK and CDR2 SYGVNS. The CDR3 totals 14 residues. CDR3 DNA: TGTGCCAGCAGTGGCTCAGGGATATACAATGAGCAGTTCTTC. This gives the protein CASSGSGIYNEQFF. The variable domain in full, completed from reference TRBV25-1 and TRBJ2-1, reads EADIYQTPRYLVIGTGKKITLECSQTMGHDKMYWYQQDPGMELHLIHYSYGVNSTEKGDLSSESTVSRIRTEHFPLTLESARPSHTSQYLCASSGSGIYNEQFFGPGTRLTVL.

This chain joins TRBV12-3 or TRBV12-4 and TRBJ2-3; 15 bases match TRBD2. The V and J ends lost 6 bases and 4 bases, in that order; junction bases with no gene match: 5. CDR3 length equals 16 residues. In nucleotides, the CDR3 is TGTGCCAGCAGAGGACTAGCGGGGGGGCCTCCAGATACGCAGTATTTT. As protein: CASRGLAGGPPDTQYF.

This clonotype was observed many times. This sequence joins TRBV7-2 and TRBJ1-5; D remains unclear. V was clipped by 1 base and J by 5 bases, with 9 bases between them. CDR1 SGHTA and CDR2 FQGNSA come from the germline V gene. CDR3 length equals 14 residues. The CDR3 bases are TGTGCCAGCAGCTTAGGGCCAAACGATCAGCCCCAGCATTTT. It is translated as CASSLGPNDQPQHF.

This sequence joins TRBV21-1 and TRBJ2-1; the D call in the table, TRBD1, was not verified against the DNA. TRBV21-1 constitutes a pseudogene. CDR3 length equals 15 residues. This chain's CDR3 is CAAGGGMPTRNEQFF. The CDR3 DNA is TGTGCAGCTGGGGGGGGTATGCCCACACGCAATGAGCAGTTCTTC.

The J gene is TRBJ2-5, the V gene TRBV12-3 or TRBV12-4; TRBD2 matches 7 bases. V lost 5 bases and J lost 5; bases outside the gene matches: 8. The CDR3 consists of 14 residues. The CDR3 loop is CASSRAGVFETQYF. The CDR3 bases are TGTGCCAGCAGTCGGGCGGGAGTGTTTGAGACCCAGTACTTC.

V gene TRBV7-2 combines with J gene TRBJ1-6; D is unresolved. Germline values: CDR1 SGHTA, CDR2 FQGNSA. The ends were cut back, 1 base at V and 8 bases at J, with 15 bases in the middle. The CDR3 is 16 amino acids. The CDR3 DNA sequence: TGTGCCAGCAGCTTAGACGGCCGCTACCCCCATTCACCCCTCCACTTT. Translation: CASSLDGRYPHSPLHF. The full variable domain, in which reference TRBV7-2 and TRBJ1-6 provide the parts outside the CDR3, is GAGVSQSPSNKVTEKGKDVELRCDPISGHTALYWYRQSLGQGLEFLIYFQGNSAPDKSGLPSDRFSAERTGGSVSTLTIQRTQQEDSAVYLCASSLDGRYPHSPLHFGNGTRLTVT.

This clonotype was detected only a few times. The chain links TRBV6-1 to TRBJ2-7; tentatively, D is TRBD1 (5 bases). Germline CDR1 is MNHNS and CDR2 is SASEGT. V gave up 4 bases and J gave up 4 bases, with 14 bases separating them. The CDR3 loop spans 14 amino acids. The CDR3 DNA sequence: TGTGCCAGCAGTGTACAGGCAACCATATACGAGCAGTACTTC. It translates to CASSVQATIYEQYF.

This clonotype came up a few times. This chain connects TRBV4-2 to TRBJ1-2; D is unresolved. CDR3 length: 15 amino acids. Germline values: CDR1 LGHNA, CDR2 YNFKEQ. The germline V and J ends were trimmed by 0 bases and 3 bases, with 11 bases remaining between them. The CDR3 region has the DNA TGTGCCAGCAGCCAAGATCATCGCGGAGACTATGGCTACACCTTC. Translation: CASSQDHRGDYGYTF.

This clonotype was seen a few times. The chain joins TRBV4-2 to TRBJ1-4, with D unresolved. The germline CDR1 and CDR2 sequences are LGHNA and YNFKEQ. CDR3 length: 15 residues. Trimming removed 4 bases at V and 4 bases at J, with 13 bases between. In DNA, the CDR3 is TGTGCCAGCAGCCCCCGGCCTAATCGTAATGAAAAACTGTTTTTT. Its protein is CASSPRPNRNEKLFF.

This clonotype was seen more than once but under ten times. The chain links TRBV20-1 to TRBJ2-3; tentative D call: TRBD1 (6 bases). CDR1 is DFQATT and CDR2 is SNEGSKA in the germline V gene (reference sequence). The CDR3 covers 13 residues. V shed 3 bases and J shed 2 bases, with 9 bases lying between them. CDR3 coding DNA: TGCAGTGCTAGGACAGGCCTCACAGATACGCAGTATTTT. It translates to CSARTGLTDTQYF.

This clonotype was found many times. The J gene is TRBJ1-5, the V gene TRBV28, with D hard to call. V lost 3 bases, J lost 6 bases, and 15 bases lay in between. The CDR3 extends over 15 amino acids. Germline values: CDR1 MDHEN, CDR2 SYDVKM. For the CDR3, the DNA is TGTGCCAGCAGTTTTCTCGGGGTCGTGGTTCAGCCCCAGCATTTT. This gives the protein CASSFLGVVVQPQHF. Together with reference TRBV28 and TRBJ1-5, the CDR3 gives the full variable domain: DVKVTQSSRYLVKRTGEKVFLECVQDMDHENMFWYRQDPGLGLRLIYFSYDVKMKEKGDIPEGYSVSREKKERFSLILESASTNQTSMYLCASSFLGVVVQPQHFGDGTRLSIL.

The genes are TRBV6-5 and TRBJ1-3; D gene uncertain. The CDR3 runs 16 residues. The germline V gene has CDR1 MNHEY and CDR2 SVGAGI. Trimming took off 0 bases at V and 0 bases at J, with 9 bases between the two ends. As DNA, the CDR3 is TGTGCCAGCAGTTACTCGTTGGGAGCCTCTGGAAACACCATATATTTT. It specifies CASSYSLGASGNTIYF.

This clonotype was seen more than once but under ten times. The V gene is TRBV7-9, the J gene TRBJ2-4; 9 nucleotides match TRBD1. CDR1 and CDR2 (germline): SEHNR, FQNEAQ (reference sequence). The CDR3 runs 15 residues. V was pared by 3 bases and J by 8 bases, with 8 bases of the junction left unmatched. The CDR3, as DNA: TGTGCCAGCAGCTTTCCGAGACAGGGGGTGTACATTCAGTACTTC. Its protein product is CASSFPRQGVYIQYF.

V and J are TRBV4-1 and TRBJ2-7; 11 nucleotides match TRBD1. The CDR3 runs 15 residues. V lost 1 base, J lost 3 bases, and 2 bases stayed unmatched. Germline CDR1 is MGHRA and CDR2 is YSYEKL. The CDR3 reads CASSQVDRGLYEQYF. The CDR3 region has the DNA TGCGCCAGCAGCCAAGTGGACAGGGGGCTCTACGAGCAGTACTTC.

The rearrangement links TRBV5-1 to TRBJ1-1; tentative D call: TRBD1 (5 bases). Germline V lookup: CDR1 SGHRS, CDR2 YFSETQ. V was shortened by 4 bases and J by 0 bases, with 10 bases between the two germline ends. The CDR3 covers 14 residues. CDR3 in amino acids: CASSIRQLNTEAFF. The DNA of the CDR3 is TGCGCCAGCAGCATAAGACAGTTGAACACTGAAGCTTTCTTT.

The chain carries TRBV12-3 or TRBV12-4 and TRBJ1-2; 7 bases match TRBD1. The CDR3 runs to 16 residues. J lost 3 bases, V lost 2 bases, and 9 bases had no gene match. The CDR3 protein is CASSLSRTGQYYGYTF. Here the CDR3 DNA reads TGTGCCAGCAGTTTATCCCGGACAGGACAATACTATGGCTACACCTTC.

This clonotype was recorded at least ten times. In DNA, the CDR3 is TGTGCCATCAGTGAGTCCGGACGCACGTCTGAAGAGCAGTACTTC. Protein: CAISESGRTSEEQYF. The genes are TRBV10-3 and TRBJ2-7; D gene ambiguous. Germline loops: CDR1 ENHRY, CDR2 SYGVKD. V gave up 0 bases and J gave up 7 bases, with 16 bases separating them. The CDR3 is 15 amino acids.

The rearrangement uses TRBV10-3 and TRBJ1-5, with D maybe TRBD1 (5 bases). CDR1 and CDR2 (germline): ENHRY, SYGVKD. V was shortened by 2 bases and J by 7 bases, with 9 bases between the two germline ends. The CDR3 covers 13 residues. The CDR3 DNA sequence: TGTGCCATCAGTGAGCCCGGGGGGCAGCCCCAGCATTTT. Translating it yields CAISEPGGQPQHF.